The 28 T cell receptor beta chains given below trace back to one sample, sequenced in a study of T cells in tumors after PD-1 blockade. Some clones are missing from TCRdb's copy, which holds only in-frame ones; the method was immunoSEQ multiplex PCR. This sample yields some 14,000 clones, of which around 68% are seen a single time; roughly 30% belongs to the top ten. The material was tumor tissue, obtained after anti-PD-1 treatment. These receptors were collected from a human donor with cutaneous squamous cell carcinoma.

This clone showed up just once. The V gene is TRBV4-1, the J gene TRBJ1-1; D may be TRBD1 (5 bases). CDR3 size: 17 residues. Trimming removed 4 bases from V and 0 bases from J, with 18 bases in between. The germline V gene encodes CDR1 MGHRA and CDR2 YSYEKL. CDR3 coding DNA: TGCGCCAGCAGCCCAACCTGGGGCAGGACCTTGAACACTGAAGCTTTCTTT. Translating gives CASSPTWGRTLNTEAFF.

This chain uses TRBV9 with TRBJ2-7; 10 nucleotides align to TRBD2. The CDR3 loop spans 15 amino acids. Germline trimming cut 0 bases from V and 3 bases from J; bases unmatched to any gene: 3. Germline V gene data show CDR1 as SGDLS and CDR2 as YYNGEE. DNA for the CDR3: TGTGCCAGCAGCGTAGGAGGGACTAGCGACTACGAGCAGTACTTC. Its translation is CASSVGGTSDYEQYF.

The J gene is TRBJ1-5, the V gene TRBV12-3 or TRBV12-4; a possible D gene is TRBD1 (6 bases). The V and J ends lost 7 bases and 6 bases respectively, with 13 bases between them. The CDR3 totals 13 residues. Here the CDR3 reads CASTGHYGQPQHF. The CDR3 DNA reads as TGTGCCAGCACGGGACATTATGGTCAGCCCCAGCATTTT.

DNA of the CDR3: TGTGCCAGCAGGTCACACCCTCAGCTGGCCGGGACCCACACAGATACGCAGTATTTT. Protein sequence: CASRSHPQLAGTHTDTQYF. This rearrangement joins TRBV21-1 to TRBJ2-3. TRBV21-1 is termed a pseudogene. The CDR3 loop spans 19 amino acids.

The rearrangement links TRBV19 to TRBJ1-5; D perhaps matches TRBD1 (6 bases). The CDR3 has 16 residues. V gave up 1 base and J gave up 1 base, with 11 bases separating them. Germline assignment: CDR1 LNHDA and CDR2 SQIVND (reference sequence). CDR3 sequence: CASSIVTQGSNQPQHF. CDR3 bases: TGTGCCAGTAGTATAGTAACACAGGGCAGCAATCAGCCCCAGCATTTT.

The chain is built from TRBV6-5 and TRBJ2-7; 8 bases are a match to TRBD2. The CDR3 consists of 13 residues. The V segment lost 4 bases and the J segment 5 bases; nucleotides outside the gene matches: 4. CDR1 is MNHEY and CDR2 is SVGAGI in the germline V gene. Here the CDR3 DNA reads TGTGCCAGCAGTTTACTAGCGGCGGACGAGCAGTACTTC. Amino acid sequence: CASSLLAADEQYF.

This clone occurred a few times. The V call is TRBV7-9, the J call TRBJ1-5; weak D call: TRBD1 (6 bases). V was cut by 4 bases and J by 5 bases, with 9 bases left in between. The CDR3 runs to 13 residues. Germline CDR1 is SEHNR and CDR2 is FQNEAQ (reference sequence). CDR3 loop: CASSSGVDQPQHF. CDR3 bases: TGTGCCAGCAGCTCAGGGGTTGATCAGCCCCAGCATTTT.

This clone has more than one count but fewer than ten. The rearrangement uses TRBV7-9 and TRBJ1-1, with a tentative D call TRBD1 (6 bases). Trimming removed 2 bases at V and 2 bases at J, with 12 bases between. The length of the CDR3 is 15 residues. Germline-derived CDR1 and CDR2 are SEHNR and FQNEAQ (reference sequence). This CDR3 is CASSLSGQFNTEAFF. The CDR3 coding sequence is TGTGCCAGCAGCTTATCCGGACAGTTCAACACTGAAGCTTTCTTT.

This chain uses TRBV5-4 with TRBJ2-1, with D unresolved. V was pared by 4 bases and J by 0 bases, with 5 bases between. Germline assignment: CDR1 SGHNT and CDR2 YYREEE (reference sequence). The CDR3 length is 13 residues. The CDR3 is CASSLSSYNEQFF. Here the CDR3 DNA reads TGTGCCAGCAGCCTCTCCTCCTACAATGAGCAGTTCTTC.

This clone is judged large. The chain joins TRBV19 to TRBJ1-5, with TRBD1 identical over 7 bases. The germline V gene encodes CDR1 LNHDA and CDR2 SQIVND (reference sequence). The CDR3 covers 16 residues. V was pared by 4 bases and J by 3 bases, with 9 bases of the junction left unmatched. The CDR3 region is CASSTGGTDLNQPQHF. CDR3 bases: TGTGCCAGTAGTACCGGAGGGACAGACCTCAATCAGCCCCAGCATTTT.

The J gene is TRBJ2-7, the V gene TRBV6-5; D is possibly TRBD1 (6 bases). Germline CDR1 and CDR2: MNHEY and SVGAGI. The CDR3 has 16 amino acids. Between the trimmed V and J ends, which lost 4 bases and 1 base, there was a span of 17 bases. The CDR3 nucleotides are TGTGCCAGCAGTTCAATAATCGACAGGAGGTCCTACGAGCAGTACTTC. Amino acids: CASSSIIDRRSYEQYF.

This clone is medium-sized (0.01 to 0.1%) within its sample. Within the sample, other DNA sequences also encode this same CDR3. The rearrangement joins TRBV7-3 to TRBJ2-5; 7 nucleotides line up with TRBD2. The CDR3 length is 14 residues. In germline, CDR1 is SGHTA, CDR2 FQGTGA. The V segment lost 2 bases and the J segment 4 bases; nucleotides outside the gene matches: 4. The CDR3 region is CASSLAGRRETQYF. Written as DNA, the CDR3 is TGTGCCAGCAGCTTAGCCGGGAGGAGAGAGACCCAGTACTTC.

V is TRBV4-2 and J is TRBJ2-7; 11 nucleotides agree with TRBD2. This CDR3 comprises 19 residues. CDR1 is LGHNA, CDR2 YNFKEQ, per germline. V dropped 1 base and J dropped 3; count of bases not matched to a gene: 14. The CDR3 nucleotides read TGTGCCAGCAGCCAAGGGACACTGGGGCTAGCGGGAGGACTCTACGAGCAGTACTTC. This gives the protein CASSQGTLGLAGGLYEQYF.

V gene TRBV24-1 combines with J gene TRBJ2-7; TRBD1 matches 7 bases. Germline V gene data show CDR1 as KGHDR and CDR2 as SFDVKD. There are 15 residues in the CDR3. Losses at the gene ends were 2 bases for V and 0 bases for J; bases not matched to a gene: 3. The CDR3 region has the DNA TGTGCCACCAGTGATTCCCGACAGGGCTCCTACGAGCAGTACTTC. Translated: CATSDSRQGSYEQYF.

J is TRBJ2-7 and V is TRBV28, with D unresolved. Trimming removed 5 bases from V and 4 bases from J, with 12 bases in between. This CDR3 spans 13 amino acids. The germline gives CDR1 MDHEN, CDR2 SYDVKM. In DNA, the CDR3 is TGTGCCAGCAGTCGGAGACCTTCATACGAGCAGTACTTC. Protein product: CASSRRPSYEQYF.

To note about this clone: Different DNA sequences within this sample yield the same CDR3. The V and J genes are TRBV18 and TRBJ2-3, with TRBD2 as a possible D gene (5 bases). The CDR3 has 14 residues. Germline CDR1 and CDR2: KGHSH and LQKENI. V was cut by 4 bases and J by 2 bases, with 10 bases left in between. This chain's CDR3 is CASSRGGPTDTQYF. CDR3 in DNA: TGTGCCAGCTCACGTGGAGGACCCACAGATACGCAGTATTTT. Combining the CDR3 with reference TRBV18 and TRBJ2-3 gives the whole variable domain NAGVMQNPRHLVRRRGQEARLRCSPMKGHSHVYWYRQLPEEGLKFMVYLQKENIIDESGMPKERFSAEFPKEGPSILRIQQVVRGDSAAYFCASSRGGPTDTQYFGPGTRLTVL.

The sample holds a few counts of this clone. The chain has TRBV28 and TRBJ2-3; D perhaps matches TRBD2 (7 bases). V was trimmed by 2 bases and J by 2 bases, leaving 11 bases between them. This CDR3 contains 15 residues. From germline, CDR1 is MDHEN and CDR2 SYDVKM. In DNA, the CDR3 is TGTGCCAGCAGTTTAAGGGGGGGGATCACAGATACGCAGTATTTT. The encoded protein is CASSLRGGITDTQYF.

This clone is categorized as medium-sized. The chain carries TRBV9 and TRBJ2-6; 8 nucleotides line up with TRBD1. Germline V gene lookup returns CDR1 SGDLS and CDR2 YYNGEE. Trimming at V came to 6 bases and at J to 0 bases, leaving 11 bases not matched to a gene. The CDR3 length is 18 residues. This CDR3 is CASTAPGQGSSGANVLTF. In DNA, the CDR3 is TGTGCCAGCACCGCGCCAGGACAGGGTAGCTCTGGGGCCAACGTCCTGACTTTC.

This rearrangement joins TRBV11-2 to TRBJ1-1, with a weak D call TRBD1 (6 bases). Trimming removed 2 bases at V and 4 bases at J, with 8 bases between. The CDR3 length is 13 residues. Germline V gene lookup returns CDR1 SGHAT and CDR2 FQNNGV. The CDR3 is CASSLSGVTEAFF. The CDR3 DNA follows: TGTGCCAGCAGCTTATCAGGGGTCACTGAAGCTTTCTTT.

This clone was recorded a few times. V usage is TRBV18 and J usage is TRBJ2-1; the match to TRBD2 covers 13 bases. The V segment lost 0 bases and the J segment 8 bases; nucleotides outside the gene matches: 7. The CDR3 is made up of 17 amino acids. Germline assignment: CDR1 KGHSH and CDR2 LQKENI. This CDR3 reads CASSPPPGLAGRHEQFF. The CDR3 DNA is TGTGCCAGCTCACCACCTCCGGGACTAGCGGGGCGTCATGAGCAGTTCTTC.

The chain couples TRBV18 to TRBJ2-5, with D hard to call. The CDR3 length is 11 residues. Trimming took off 5 bases at V and 0 bases at J, with 1 base between the two ends. From germline, CDR1 is KGHSH and CDR2 LQKENI. The CDR3 region is CASSYQETQYF. The CDR3 DNA sequence: TGTGCCAGCTCATACCAAGAGACCCAGTACTTC.

This clone was seen only once. V usage is TRBV19 and J usage is TRBJ1-1, with D perhaps TRBD1 (6 bases). Germline loops: CDR1 LNHDA, CDR2 SQIVND (reference sequence). V was trimmed by 6 bases and J by 4 bases, leaving 15 bases between them. The CDR3 extends over 14 amino acids. This chain's CDR3 is CASSFGGRGTEAFF. As DNA, the CDR3 is TGTGCCAGTAGCTTCGGGGGGCGCGGCACTGAAGCTTTCTTT.

This sequence joins TRBV11-1 and TRBJ2-5, with D possibly being TRBD2 (6 bases). The length of the CDR3 is 13 residues. CDR1 SGHAT and CDR2 FQDESV come from the germline V gene (reference sequence). Trimming took 5 bases from V and 5 from J, leaving 12 bases between them. DNA for the CDR3: TGTGCCAGCAGCGGAGGACTAAGGGAGACCCAGTACTTC. Its translation: CASSGGLRETQYF.

J is TRBJ2-1 and V is TRBV2, with TRBD1 matching over 9 bases. CDR1 and CDR2 (germline): SNHLY, FYNNEI. The V and J ends lost 5 bases and 0 bases, in that order; junction bases with no gene match: 8. The length of the CDR3 is 17 residues. This chain's CDR3 is CASSSDRGLLSYNEQFF. The CDR3 nucleotides read TGTGCCAGCAGTTCGGACAGGGGTCTCCTCTCCTACAATGAGCAGTTCTTC.

V is TRBV28 and J is TRBJ2-3, with 15 bases identical to TRBD2. Trimming cost V 7 bases and J 6 bases; bases outside gene matches: 5. Germline V CDR1 and CDR2: MDHEN, SYDVKM. The CDR3 contains 15 residues. This CDR3 is CASTWTSGRVDTQYF. The CDR3 nucleotides are TGTGCCAGCACCTGGACTAGCGGGAGGGTTGATACGCAGTATTTT.

The V and J genes are TRBV19 and TRBJ1-2; 12 bases agree with TRBD1. The CDR3 spans 20 residues. The V gene end was trimmed by 2 bases and the J gene end by 2 bases; junction bases not matched to a gene: 15. Germline V gene lookup returns CDR1 LNHDA and CDR2 SQIVND (reference sequence). The CDR3 region is CASSIPPPGTGGARNYGYTF. The DNA for the CDR3 is TGTGCCAGTAGTATACCCCCTCCCGGGACAGGGGGCGCGAGGAACTATGGCTACACCTTC.

The V gene is TRBV5-1, the J gene TRBJ2-3; 10 bases fit TRBD2. The junction had 10 bases not matched to a gene; V was cut back by 4 bases and J by 5 bases. Germline CDR1 and CDR2: SGHRS and YFSETQ. The CDR3 is 16 residues long. CDR3 residues: CASSPESGGARDTQYF. In nucleotides, the CDR3 is TGCGCCAGCAGCCCTGAGAGCGGGGGGGCCAGAGATACGCAGTATTTT.

This clone came up a few times. The chain joins TRBV4-3 to TRBJ1-2, with TRBD1 as a possible D gene (6 bases). Germline CDR1 reads LGHNA; CDR2 reads YSLEER. The CDR3 consists of 16 residues. The V end was cut by 4 bases, the J end by 4 bases, with 19 bases between. The CDR3 protein is CASSRENRVGFYGYTF. For the CDR3, the DNA is TGCGCCAGCAGCCGGGAAAACAGGGTGGGGTTCTATGGCTACACCTTC.